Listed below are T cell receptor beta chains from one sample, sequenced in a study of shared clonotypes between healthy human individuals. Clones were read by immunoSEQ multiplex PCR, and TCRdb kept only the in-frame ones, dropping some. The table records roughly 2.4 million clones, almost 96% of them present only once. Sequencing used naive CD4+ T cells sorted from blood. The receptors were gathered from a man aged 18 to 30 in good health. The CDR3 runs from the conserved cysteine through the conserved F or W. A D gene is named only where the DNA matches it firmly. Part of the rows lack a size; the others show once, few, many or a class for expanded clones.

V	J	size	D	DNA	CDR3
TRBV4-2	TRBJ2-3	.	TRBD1	TGTGCCAGCAGCCAAGATATTGGGACAGAGACCAACACAGATACGCAGTATTTT	CASSQDIGTETNTDTQYF
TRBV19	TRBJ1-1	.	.	TGTGCCAGTAACGGGGGGCTGGACACTGAAGCTTTCTTT	CASNGGLDTEAFF
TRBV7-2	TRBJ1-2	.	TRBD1	TGTGCCAGCAGCTTGTGGGGACAGGACGACTACACCTTC	CASSLWGQDDYTF
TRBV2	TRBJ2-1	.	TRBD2	TGTGCCAGCAGTGAAGCGCCGGGGAGCGGGAGTGGCAATGAGCAGTTCTTC	CASSEAPGSGSGNEQFF
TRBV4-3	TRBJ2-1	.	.	TGCGCCAGCAGCCAAGAATTAGCGGAACCCTACAATGAGCAGTTCTTC	CASSQELAEPYNEQFF
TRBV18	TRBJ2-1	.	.	TGTGCCAGCTCACCACCCGCGTGGCCCTACAATGAGCAGTTCTTC	CASSPPAWPYNEQFF
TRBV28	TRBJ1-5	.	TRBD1	TGTGCCAGCAGTTACAACGTAACAGGGGTTCTAGGCCAGCCCCAGCATTTT	CASSYNVTGVLGQPQHF
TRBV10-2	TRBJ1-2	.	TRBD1	TGCGCCAGCAGCGCCACAGGGGGCCCCAACTATGGCTACACCTTC	CASSATGGPNYGYTF
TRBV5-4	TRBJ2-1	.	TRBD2	TGTGCCAGCAGCAGGACTAGCGGGGGATCCTACAATGAGCAGTTCTTC	CASSRTSGGSYNEQFF
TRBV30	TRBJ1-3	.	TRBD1	TGTGCCTGGAGCCTACAGGGGGAAGGAACTGGAAACACCATATATTTT	CAWSLQGEGTGNTIYF
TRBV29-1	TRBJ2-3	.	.	TGCAGCGCAGAATCTAGCACAGATACGCAGTATTTT	CSAESSTDTQYF
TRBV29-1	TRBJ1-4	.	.	TGCAGCGTTTGTTCCTGGGAGAATAATGAGTTTGAAAAACTGTTTTTT	CSVCSWENNEFEKLFF
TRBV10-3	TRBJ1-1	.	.	TGTGCCATCAGTGAGCCTAACACTGAAGCTTTCTTT	CAISEPNTEAFF
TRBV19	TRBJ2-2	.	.	TGTGCCAGCTGGGTCGATACCTCCGGGAACACCGGGGAGCTGTTTTTT	CASWVDTSGNTGELFF
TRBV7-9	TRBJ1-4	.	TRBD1	TGTGCCAGCAGCCTGGGACAGGGTGAAAAACTGTTTTTT	CASSLGQGEKLFF
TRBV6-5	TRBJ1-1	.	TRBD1	TGTGCCAGCAGTTCGGGCGGACAGGGGAACACTGAAGCTTTCTTT	CASSSGGQGNTEAFF
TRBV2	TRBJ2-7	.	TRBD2	TGTGCCAGCAGTGAGAGGCGGGGGGCTCCCTACGAGCAGTACTTC	CASSERRGAPYEQYF
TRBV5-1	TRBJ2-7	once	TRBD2	TGCGCCAGCAGCTTTAACGGGGGGGTGAGTGAGCAGTACTTC	CASSFNGGVSEQYF
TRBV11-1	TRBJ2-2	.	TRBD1	TGTGCCAGCAGCTTCGGGAAGTGGGGACAGATGAACACCGGGGAGCTGTTTTTT	CASSFGKWGQMNTGELFF
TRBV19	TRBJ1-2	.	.	TGTGCCAGTAGTATTTTGGGGGGCCAAAACTATGGCTACACCTTC	CASSILGGQNYGYTF
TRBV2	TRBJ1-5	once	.	TGTGCCAGCAGTGAGGACTCCATTCAGCCCCAGCATTTT	CASSEDSIQPQHF
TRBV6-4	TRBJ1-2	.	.	TGTGCCAGCAGTAAAGCATGGGGCGACTATGGCTACACCTTC	CASSKAWGDYGYTF
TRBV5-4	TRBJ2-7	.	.	TGTGCCAGCAGCTTGGCCAGCGGTCCCTACGAGCAGTACTTC	CASSLASGPYEQYF
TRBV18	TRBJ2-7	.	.	TGTGCCAGCTCACCGACGACAGGAAACTACGAGCAGTACTTC	CASSPTTGNYEQYF
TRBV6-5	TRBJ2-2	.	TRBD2	TGTGCCAGCAGCCGCGGGGGGGCCACCGGGGAGCTGTTTTTT	CASSRGGATGELFF